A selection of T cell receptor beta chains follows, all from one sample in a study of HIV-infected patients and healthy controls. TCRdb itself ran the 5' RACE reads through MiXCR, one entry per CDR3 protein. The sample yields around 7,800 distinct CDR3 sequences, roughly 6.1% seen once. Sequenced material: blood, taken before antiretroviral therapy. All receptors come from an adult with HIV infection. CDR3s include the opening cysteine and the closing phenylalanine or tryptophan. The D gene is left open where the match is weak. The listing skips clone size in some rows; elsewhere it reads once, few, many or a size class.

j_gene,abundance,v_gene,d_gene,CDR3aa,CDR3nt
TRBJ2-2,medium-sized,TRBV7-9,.,CASSFGELFF,TGTGCCAGCAGCTTCGGGGAGCTGTTTTTT
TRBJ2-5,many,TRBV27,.,CASSLAGSGETQYF,TGTGCCAGCAGTCTGGCAGGTTCTGGGGAGACCCAGTACTTC
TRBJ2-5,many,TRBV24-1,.,CATSDPRGGEETQYF,TGTGCCACCAGTGACCCACGCGGCGGAGAAGAGACCCAGTACTTC
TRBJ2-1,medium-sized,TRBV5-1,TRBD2,CASSSGLAGGPSYNEQFF,TGCGCCAGCAGCTCCGGACTAGCGGGGGGGCCGTCCTACAATGAGCAGTTCTTC
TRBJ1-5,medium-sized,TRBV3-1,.,CASSPQGIRQPQHF,TGTGCCAGCAGCCCTCAGGGGATACGACAGCCCCAGCATTTT
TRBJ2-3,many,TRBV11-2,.,CASSLIIGSTDTQYF,TGTGCCAGCAGCTTAATAATCGGTAGCACAGATACGCAGTATTTT
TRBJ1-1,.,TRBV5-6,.,CASSLTVLNTEAFF,TGTGCCAGCAGCTTGACAGTCTTGAACACTGAAGCTTTCTTT
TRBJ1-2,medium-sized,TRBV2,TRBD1,CASSELQGFSYGYTF,TGTGCCAGCAGTGAATTACAGGGGTTTAGCTATGGCTACACCTTC
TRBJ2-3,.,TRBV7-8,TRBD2,CASSMPGLAGGPDTQYF,TGTGCCAGCAGCATGCCGGGACTAGCGGGGGGGCCAGATACGCAGTATTTT
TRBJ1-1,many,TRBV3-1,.,CAPGRVANTEAFF,TGTGCCCCGGGAAGGGTAGCGAACACTGAAGCTTTCTTT
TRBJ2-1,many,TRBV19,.,CASSQDVDEQFF,TGTGCCAGTAGCCAGGACGTCGATGAGCAGTTCTTC
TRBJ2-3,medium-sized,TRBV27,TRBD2,CASSWTGGEGQYF,TGTGCCAGCAGTTGGACGGGAGGAGAAGGGCAGTATTTT
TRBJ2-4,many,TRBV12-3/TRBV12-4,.,CASSLGEAKNIQYF,TGTGCCAGCAGTTTAGGGGAGGCCAAAAACATTCAGTACTTC
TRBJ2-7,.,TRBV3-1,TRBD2,CASPRGLAGDYSYEQYF,TGTGCCAGCCCGCGAGGACTAGCGGGGGACTATTCCTACGAGCAGTACTTC
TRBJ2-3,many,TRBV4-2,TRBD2,CASSQAGTSGADTQYF,TGTGCCAGCAGCCAAGCCGGGACTAGCGGGGCAGATACGCAGTATTTT
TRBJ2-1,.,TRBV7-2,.,CASSLTGSPFF,TGTGCCAGCAGCTTAACAGGGTCGCCGTTCTTC
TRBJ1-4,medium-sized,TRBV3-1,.,CASSQDEAGDEKLFF,TGTGCCAGCAGCCAAGATGAGGCAGGGGACGAAAAACTGTTTTTT
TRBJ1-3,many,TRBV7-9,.,CASSPSGLSSGNTIYF,TGTGCCAGCAGCCCCTCGGGACTTAGCTCTGGAAACACCATATATTTT
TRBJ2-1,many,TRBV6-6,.,CASSYYADGDYNEQFF,TGTGCCAGCAGTTACTATGCGGACGGTGATTACAATGAGCAGTTCTTC
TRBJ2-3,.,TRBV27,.,CASSPRGPPDTQYF,TGTGCCAGCAGTCCGCGGGGGCCCCCAGATACGCAGTATTTT
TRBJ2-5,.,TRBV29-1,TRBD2,CSVEPLAKETQYF,TGCAGCGTTGAGCCACTAGCGAAGGAGACCCAGTACTTC
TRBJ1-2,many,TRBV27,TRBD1,CASSLSSGTGVLGYTF,TGTGCCAGCAGTTTATCAAGCGGGACAGGGGTGTTGGGCTACACCTTC
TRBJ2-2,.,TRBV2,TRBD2,CASRVGLAGNTGELFF,TGTGCCAGCAGGGTGGGACTAGCGGGTAACACCGGGGAGCTGTTTTTT
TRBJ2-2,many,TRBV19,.,CASKGGGTNTGELFF,TGTGCCAGTAAGGGGGGGGGTACGAACACCGGGGAGCTGTTTTTT
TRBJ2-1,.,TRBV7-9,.,CASRGQGLGNNEQFF,TGTGCCAGCCGGGGTCAGGGACTGGGGAACAATGAGCAGTTCTTC
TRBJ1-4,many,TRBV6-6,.,CASSRTVLGSKPATNEKLFF,TGTGCCAGCAGCCGGACTGTCCTCGGGTCCAAACCTGCAACTAATGAAAAACTGTTTTTT
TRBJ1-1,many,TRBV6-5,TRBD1,CASSSGQGGTEAFF,TGTGCCAGCAGTTCCGGACAGGGAGGGACTGAAGCTTTCTTT
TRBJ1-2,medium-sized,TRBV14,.,CASSQDNGDGYGYTF,TGTGCCAGCAGCCAAGATAACGGGGATGGCTATGGCTACACCTTC
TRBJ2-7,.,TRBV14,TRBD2,CASSQDPGLAGTEQYF,TGTGCCAGCAGCCAGGATCCGGGACTAGCGGGGACCGAGCAGTACTTC
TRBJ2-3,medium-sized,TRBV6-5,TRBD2,CASSSLAGGTDTQYF,TGTGCCAGCAGTTCCCTAGCGGGGGGCACAGATACGCAGTATTTT
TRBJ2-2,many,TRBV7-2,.,CANRPGQNTGELFF,TGTGCCAACCGTCCAGGGCAGAACACCGGGGAGCTGTTTTTT
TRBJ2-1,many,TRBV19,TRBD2,CASSERGGLYNEQFF,TGTGCCAGCTCCGAGCGGGGGGGCCTCTACAATGAGCAGTTCTTC